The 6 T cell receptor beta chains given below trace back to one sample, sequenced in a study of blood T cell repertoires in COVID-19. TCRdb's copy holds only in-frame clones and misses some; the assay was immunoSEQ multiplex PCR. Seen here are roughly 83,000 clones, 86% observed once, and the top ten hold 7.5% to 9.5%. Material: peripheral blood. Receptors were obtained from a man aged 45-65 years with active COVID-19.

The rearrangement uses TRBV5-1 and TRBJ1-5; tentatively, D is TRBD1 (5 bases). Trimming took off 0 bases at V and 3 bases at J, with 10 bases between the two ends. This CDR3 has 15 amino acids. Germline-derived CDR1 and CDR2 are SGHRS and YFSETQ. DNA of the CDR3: TGCGCCAGCAGCTTGGCCTGGGGCCCCAATCAGCCCCAGCATTTT. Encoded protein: CASSLAWGPNQPQHF.

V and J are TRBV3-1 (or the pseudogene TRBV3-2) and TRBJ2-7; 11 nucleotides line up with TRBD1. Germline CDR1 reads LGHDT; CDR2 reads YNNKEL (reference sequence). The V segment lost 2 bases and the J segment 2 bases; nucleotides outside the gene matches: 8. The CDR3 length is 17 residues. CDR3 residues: CASSQKVAGQGAYEQYF. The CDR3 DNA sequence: TGTGCCAGCAGCCAAAAGGTAGCGGGACAGGGGGCCTACGAGCAGTACTTC.

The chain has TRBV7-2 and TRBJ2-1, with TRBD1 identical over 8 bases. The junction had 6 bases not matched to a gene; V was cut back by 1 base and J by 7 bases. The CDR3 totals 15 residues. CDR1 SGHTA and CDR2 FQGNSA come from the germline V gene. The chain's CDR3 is CASSLGGTGLNEQFF. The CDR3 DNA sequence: TGTGCCAGCAGCTTAGGAGGGACAGGTCTGAATGAGCAGTTCTTC.

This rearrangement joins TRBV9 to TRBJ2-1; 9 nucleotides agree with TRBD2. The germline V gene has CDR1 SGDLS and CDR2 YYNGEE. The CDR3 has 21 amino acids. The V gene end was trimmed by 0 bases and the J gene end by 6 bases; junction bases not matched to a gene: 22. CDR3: CASSVAGDRVRLAVVPNEQFF. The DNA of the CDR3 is TGTGCCAGCAGCGTAGCGGGAGACAGGGTGCGACTAGCGGTCGTACCCAATGAGCAGTTCTTC. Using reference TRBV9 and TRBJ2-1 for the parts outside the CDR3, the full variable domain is DSGVTQTPKHLITATGQRVTLRCSPRSGDLSVYWYQQSLDQGLQFLIQYYNGEERAKGNILERFSAQQFPDLHSELNLSSLELGDSALYFCASSVAGDRVRLAVVPNEQFFGPGTRLTVL.

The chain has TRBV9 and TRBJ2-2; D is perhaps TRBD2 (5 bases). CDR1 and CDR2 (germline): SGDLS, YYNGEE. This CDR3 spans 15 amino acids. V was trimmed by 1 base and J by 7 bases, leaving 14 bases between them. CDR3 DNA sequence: TGTGCCAGCAGCGTACTACTAGGAGACATCGGGGAGCTGTTTTTT. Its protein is CASSVLLGDIGELFF.

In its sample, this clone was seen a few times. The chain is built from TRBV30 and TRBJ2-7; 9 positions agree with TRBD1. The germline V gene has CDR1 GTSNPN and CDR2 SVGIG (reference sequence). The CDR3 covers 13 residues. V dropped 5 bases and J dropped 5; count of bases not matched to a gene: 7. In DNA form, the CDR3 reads TGTGCCTGGGAGAGGGACAGGGCCGACGAGCAGTACTTC. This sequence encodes CAWERDRADEQYF.